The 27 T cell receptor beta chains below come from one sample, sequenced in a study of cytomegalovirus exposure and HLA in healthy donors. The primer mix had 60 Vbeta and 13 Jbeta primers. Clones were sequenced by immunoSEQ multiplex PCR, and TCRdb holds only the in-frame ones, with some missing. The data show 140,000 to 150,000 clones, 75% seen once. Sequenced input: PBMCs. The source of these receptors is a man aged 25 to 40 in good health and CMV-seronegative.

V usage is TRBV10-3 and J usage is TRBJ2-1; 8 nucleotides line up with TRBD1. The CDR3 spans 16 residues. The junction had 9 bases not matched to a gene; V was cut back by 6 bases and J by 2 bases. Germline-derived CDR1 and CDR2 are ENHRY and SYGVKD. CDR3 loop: CAIRASGTGAYNEQFF. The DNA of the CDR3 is TGTGCCATCAGGGCCTCCGGGACAGGAGCCTACAATGAGCAGTTCTTC.

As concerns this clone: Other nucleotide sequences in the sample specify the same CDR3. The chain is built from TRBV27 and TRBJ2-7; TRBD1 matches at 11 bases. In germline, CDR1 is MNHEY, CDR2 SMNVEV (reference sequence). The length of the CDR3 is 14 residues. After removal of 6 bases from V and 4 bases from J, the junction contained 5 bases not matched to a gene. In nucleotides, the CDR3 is TGTGCCAGCAGCTTAGGACAGGGGGCTTACGAGCAGTACTTC. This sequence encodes CASSLGQGAYEQYF.

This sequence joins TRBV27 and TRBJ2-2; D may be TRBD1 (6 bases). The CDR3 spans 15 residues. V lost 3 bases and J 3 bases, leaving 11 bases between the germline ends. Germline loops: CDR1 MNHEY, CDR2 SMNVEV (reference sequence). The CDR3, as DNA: TGTGCCAGCAGTTTCAAGACAGGTTACACCGGGGAGCTGTTTTTT. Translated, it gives CASSFKTGYTGELFF.

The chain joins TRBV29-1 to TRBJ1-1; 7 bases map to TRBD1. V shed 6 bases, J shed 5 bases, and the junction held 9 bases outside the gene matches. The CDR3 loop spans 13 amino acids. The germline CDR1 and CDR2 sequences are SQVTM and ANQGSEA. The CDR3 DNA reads TGCAGCGTCGCAGGGACAGAAGGTACTGAAGCTTTCTTT. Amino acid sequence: CSVAGTEGTEAFF.

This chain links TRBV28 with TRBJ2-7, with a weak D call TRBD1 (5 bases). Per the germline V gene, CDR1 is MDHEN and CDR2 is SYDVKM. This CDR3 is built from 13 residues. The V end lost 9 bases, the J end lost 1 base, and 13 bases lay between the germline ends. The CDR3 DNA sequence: TGTGCCAGTCTCCCGACAGCATCCTACGAGCAGTACTTC. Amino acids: CASLPTASYEQYF.

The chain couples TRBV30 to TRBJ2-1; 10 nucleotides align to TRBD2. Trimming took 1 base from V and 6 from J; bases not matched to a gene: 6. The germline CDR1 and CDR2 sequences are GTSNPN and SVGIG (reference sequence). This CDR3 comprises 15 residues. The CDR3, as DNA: TGTGCCTGGAGTGAAGGACTAGCGGTGAGCAATGAGCAGTTCTTC. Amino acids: CAWSEGLAVSNEQFF.

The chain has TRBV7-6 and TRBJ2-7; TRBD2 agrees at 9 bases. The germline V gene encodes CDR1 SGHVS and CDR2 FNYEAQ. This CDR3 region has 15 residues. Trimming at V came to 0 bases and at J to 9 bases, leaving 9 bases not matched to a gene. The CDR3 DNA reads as TGTGCCAGCAGCTTAGCGACTAGCGGCCTAGACGGGCAGTACTTC. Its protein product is CASSLATSGLDGQYF.

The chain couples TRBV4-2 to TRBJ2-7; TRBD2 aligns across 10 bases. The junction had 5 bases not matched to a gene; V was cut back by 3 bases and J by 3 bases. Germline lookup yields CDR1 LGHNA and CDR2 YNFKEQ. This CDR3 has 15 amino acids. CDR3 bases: TGTGCCAGCAGCCAGGATCGGACTAGCGGCTACGAGCAGTACTTC. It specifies CASSQDRTSGYEQYF.

CDR3 sequence reads: CASSYPTGGNGYTF. CDR3 nucleotides: TGTGCCAGCAGTTACCCCACAGGGGGTAATGGCTACACCTTC. This chain joins TRBV6-5 and TRBJ1-2; 8 bases align to TRBD1. CDR3 size: 14 residues. Germline loops: CDR1 MNHEY, CDR2 SVGAGI. V was clipped by 2 bases and J by 6 bases; unmatched bases: 5.

The CDR3 sequence is CASSVDIGQTNTGELFF. CDR3 in DNA: TGTGCCAGCAGCGTAGATATCGGACAGACTAACACCGGGGAGCTGTTTTTT. The chain employs TRBV9 and TRBJ2-2; the D gene is possibly TRBD1 (6 bases). From germline, CDR1 is SGDLS and CDR2 YYNGEE. V dropped 0 bases and J dropped 2 bases, with 14 bases sitting between them. This CDR3 is built from 17 residues.

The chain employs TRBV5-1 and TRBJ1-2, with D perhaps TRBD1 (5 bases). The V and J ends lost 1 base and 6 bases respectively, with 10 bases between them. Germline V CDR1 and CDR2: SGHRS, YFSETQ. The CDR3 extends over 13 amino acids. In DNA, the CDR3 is TGCGCCAGCAGCTTGTCCGGGGGTAATGGCTACACCTTC. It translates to CASSLSGGNGYTF.

Here the CDR3 reads CASSFMLGARYEQYF. The CDR3 region has the DNA TGTGCCAGCAGTTTCATGCTGGGGGCGAGGTACGAGCAGTACTTC. J is TRBJ2-5 and V is TRBV28, with D tentatively TRBD1 (6 bases). The DNA end lines up better with TRBJ2-7; the J call may be wrong. The CDR3 sequence is 15 residues long. From germline, CDR1 is MDHEN and CDR2 SYDVKM.

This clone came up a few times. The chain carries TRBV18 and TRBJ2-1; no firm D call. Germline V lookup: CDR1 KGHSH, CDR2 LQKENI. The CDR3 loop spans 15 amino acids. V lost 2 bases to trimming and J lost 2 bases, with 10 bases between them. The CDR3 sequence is CASSPSGQPYNEQFF. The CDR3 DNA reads TGTGCCAGCTCACCAAGTGGGCAACCCTACAATGAGCAGTTCTTC.

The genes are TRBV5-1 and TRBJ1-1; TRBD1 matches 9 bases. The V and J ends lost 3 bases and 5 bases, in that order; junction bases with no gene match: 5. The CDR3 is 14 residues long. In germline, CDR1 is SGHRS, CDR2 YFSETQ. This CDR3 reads CASSSRDRETEAFF. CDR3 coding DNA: TGCGCCAGCAGCTCCAGGGACAGGGAGACTGAAGCTTTCTTT.

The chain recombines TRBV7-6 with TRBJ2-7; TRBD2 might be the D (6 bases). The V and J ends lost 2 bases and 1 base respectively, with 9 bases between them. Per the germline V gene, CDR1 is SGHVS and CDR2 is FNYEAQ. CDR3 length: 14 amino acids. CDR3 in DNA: TGTGCCAGCAGCTTATTTAGCGGATCCTACGAGCAGTACTTC. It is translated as CASSLFSGSYEQYF.

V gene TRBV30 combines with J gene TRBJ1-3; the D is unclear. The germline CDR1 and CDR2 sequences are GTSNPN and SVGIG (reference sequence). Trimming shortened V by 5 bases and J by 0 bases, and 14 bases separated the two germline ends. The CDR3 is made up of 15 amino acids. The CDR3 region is CAWGLAGTSGNTIYF. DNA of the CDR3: TGTGCCTGGGGCCTGGCAGGAACCTCTGGAAACACCATATATTTT.

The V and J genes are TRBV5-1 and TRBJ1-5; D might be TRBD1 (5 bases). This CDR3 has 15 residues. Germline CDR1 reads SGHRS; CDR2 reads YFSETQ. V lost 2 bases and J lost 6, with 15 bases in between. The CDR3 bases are TGCGCCAGCAGCTTAACAGGACAAGTAACTCAGCCCCAGCATTTT. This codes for CASSLTGQVTQPQHF.

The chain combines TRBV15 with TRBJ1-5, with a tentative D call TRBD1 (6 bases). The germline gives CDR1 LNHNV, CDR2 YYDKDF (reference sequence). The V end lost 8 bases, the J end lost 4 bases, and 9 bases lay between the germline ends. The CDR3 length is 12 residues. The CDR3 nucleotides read TGTGCCACCGGGACACCAAATCAGCCCCAGCATTTT. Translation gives CATGTPNQPQHF.

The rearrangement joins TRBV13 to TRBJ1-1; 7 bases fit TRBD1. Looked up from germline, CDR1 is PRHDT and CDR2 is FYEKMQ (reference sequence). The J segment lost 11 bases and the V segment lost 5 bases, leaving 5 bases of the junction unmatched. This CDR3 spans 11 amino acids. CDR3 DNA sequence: TGTGCCAGCAGCCCAGGGGGTCGCGCTTTCTTT. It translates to CASSPGGRAFF.

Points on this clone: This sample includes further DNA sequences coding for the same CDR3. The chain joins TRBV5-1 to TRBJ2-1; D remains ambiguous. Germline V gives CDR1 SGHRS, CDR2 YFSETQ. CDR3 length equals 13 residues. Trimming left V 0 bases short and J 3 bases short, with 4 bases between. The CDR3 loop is CASSLDSYNEQFF. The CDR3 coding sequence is TGCGCCAGCAGCTTGGACAGCTACAATGAGCAGTTCTTC.

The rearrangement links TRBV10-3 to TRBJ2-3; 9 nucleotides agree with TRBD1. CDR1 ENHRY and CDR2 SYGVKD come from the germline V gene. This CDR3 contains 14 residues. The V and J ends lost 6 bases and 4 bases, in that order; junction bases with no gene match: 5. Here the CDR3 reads CAIRWDRVSDTQYF. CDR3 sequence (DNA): TGTGCCATCAGATGGGACAGGGTATCAGATACGCAGTATTTT.

CDR3 nucleotides: TGTGCCAGCAGCTCTATGCCGGTCCCCAGGGGGGAGCTGTTTTTT. Translated: CASSSMPVPRGELFF. The chain carries TRBV11-2 and TRBJ2-2; D remains unclear. With 4 bases removed from V and 8 bases from J, the gap between germline ends came to 17 bases. This CDR3 has 15 amino acids. The germline gives CDR1 SGHAT, CDR2 FQNNGV.

CDR3 region: CASSLARGPGSPYEQYF. For the CDR3, the DNA is TGTGCCAGCAGCTTAGCCAGAGGCCCCGGGAGCCCCTACGAGCAGTACTTC. The chain couples TRBV7-9 to TRBJ2-7; TRBD2 might be the D (6 bases). V was trimmed by 0 bases and J by 2 bases, leaving 17 bases between them. Looked up from germline, CDR1 is SEHNR and CDR2 is FQNEAQ (reference sequence). The CDR3 runs 17 residues. The full variable domain, rest sourced from reference TRBV7-9 and TRBJ2-7, is DTGVSQNPRHKITKRGQNVTFRCDPISEHNRLYWYRQTLGQGPEFLTYFQNEAQLEKSRLLSDRFSAERPKGSFSTLEIQRTEQGDSAMYLCASSLARGPGSPYEQYFGPGTRLTVT.

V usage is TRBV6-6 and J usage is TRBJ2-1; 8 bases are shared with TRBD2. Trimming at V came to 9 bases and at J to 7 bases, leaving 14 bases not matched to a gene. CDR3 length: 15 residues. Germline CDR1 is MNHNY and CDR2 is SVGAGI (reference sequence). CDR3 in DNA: TGTGCCAGTCCCCCTACCCGGACTAGCCTAAATGAGCAGTTCTTC. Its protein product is CASPPTRTSLNEQFF.

The CDR3 loop is CASSLVGDRDTGELFF. CDR3 nucleotides: TGCGCCAGCAGCTTGGTTGGGGACAGGGACACCGGGGAGCTGTTTTTT. The chain couples TRBV5-1 to TRBJ2-2; 9 nucleotides align to TRBD1. The CDR3 consists of 16 residues. Germline V gene sequence: CDR1 SGHRS, CDR2 YFSETQ. V was pared by 0 bases and J by 3 bases, with 3 bases of the junction left unmatched.

CDR3 bases: TGTGCCAGCAGTTCACGGGAGGGATACACCGGGGAGCTGTTTTTT. Protein product: CASSSREGYTGELFF. The chain combines TRBV27 with TRBJ2-2, with 8 nucleotides matching TRBD2. With V trimmed by 4 bases and J by 3 bases, 4 bases remained unmatched. CDR3 length equals 15 residues. Germline loops: CDR1 MNHEY, CDR2 SMNVEV (reference sequence).

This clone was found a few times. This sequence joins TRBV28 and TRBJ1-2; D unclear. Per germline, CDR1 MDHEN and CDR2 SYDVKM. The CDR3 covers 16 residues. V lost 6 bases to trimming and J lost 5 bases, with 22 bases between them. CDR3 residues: CASSSLLGRETYGYTF. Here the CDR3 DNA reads TGTGCCAGCAGCTCCCTCTTGGGGAGGGAGACTTATGGCTACACCTTC.